The source of this TCR beta chain is a study of blood T cells in healthy people across ages. Many counts were recorded for this clonotype. Antigen specificity is unknown. Then a second PCR, running about 6 to 12 cycles, was carried out with a sample-barcoded 5' primer and a J-beta primer mix. TCRdb analysed the 5' RACE reads with MiXCR anew, one entry per CDR3 protein. The repertoire has 550,000 to 600,000 distinct CDR3 sequences, under 55% of them found once; the top ten carry roughly 24%. Individuals who donated were healthy Caucasians from Russia aged about 6 to 90. Study-wide results and limits: The lack of PBMC sorting stopped any conclusive naive versus antigen-experienced comparison. Researchers deemed the diversity estimates from one million T cells underestimates. The percentage of naive T cells correlated strongly with TCR beta diversity.

This receptor was identified in a man aged 80 or over in good health. Source material: blood.

The CDR3: CASSLERGVEETQYF. CDR3 bases: TGTGCCAGCAGCTTAGAACGAGGGGTAGAAGAGACCCAGTACTTC. The chain joins TRBV7-9 to TRBJ2-5; the D call may be TRBD1 or TRBD2 (5 bases each). The V and J ends lost 1 base and 3 bases respectively, with 12 bases between them. The CDR3 has 15 amino acids. Germline V gene data show CDR1 as SEHNR and CDR2 as FQNEAQ (reference sequence).